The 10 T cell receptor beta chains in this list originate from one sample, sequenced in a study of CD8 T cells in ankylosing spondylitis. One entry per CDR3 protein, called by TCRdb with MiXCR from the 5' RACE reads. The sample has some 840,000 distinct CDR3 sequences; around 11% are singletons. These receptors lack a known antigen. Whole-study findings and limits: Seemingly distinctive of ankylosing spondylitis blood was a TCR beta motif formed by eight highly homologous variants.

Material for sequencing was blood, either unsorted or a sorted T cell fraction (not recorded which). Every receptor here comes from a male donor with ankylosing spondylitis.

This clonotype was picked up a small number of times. CDR3 in DNA: TGTGCCAGCAGCCCTCGCGGGAGTACCACAGATACGCAGTATTTT. Its translation is CASSPRGSTTDTQYF. V and J are TRBV5-6 and TRBJ2-3; 7 bases fit TRBD2. V was pared by 4 bases and J by 2 bases, with 7 bases of the junction left unmatched. The length of the CDR3 is 15 residues. Germline lookup yields CDR1 SGHDT and CDR2 YYEEEE.

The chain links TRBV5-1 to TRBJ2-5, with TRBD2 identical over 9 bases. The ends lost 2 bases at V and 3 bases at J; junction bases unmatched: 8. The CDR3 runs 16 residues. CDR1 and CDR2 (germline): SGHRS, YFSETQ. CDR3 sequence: CASSFGSGGREETQYF. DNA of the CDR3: TGCGCCAGCAGCTTCGGTAGCGGGGGACGGGAAGAGACCCAGTACTTC.

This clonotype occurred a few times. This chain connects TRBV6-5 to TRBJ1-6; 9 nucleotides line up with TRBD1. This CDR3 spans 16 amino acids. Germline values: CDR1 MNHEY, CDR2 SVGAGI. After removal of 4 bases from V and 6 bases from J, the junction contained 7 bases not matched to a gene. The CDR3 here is CASSSGQGWFNSPLHF. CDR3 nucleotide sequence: TGTGCCAGCAGTTCGGGACAGGGTTGGTTTAATTCACCCCTCCACTTT.

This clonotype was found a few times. The CDR3 bases are TGTGCCAGCAGCATCCTCCCGGGACAAGGGCCACTTAGTGGGGCCAACGTCCTGACTTTC. Its protein is CASSILPGQGPLSGANVLTF. This rearrangement joins TRBV7-3 to TRBJ2-6; D possibly corresponds to TRBD1 (6 bases). This CDR3 has 20 amino acids. CDR1 is SGHTA, CDR2 FQGTGA, per germline. Trimming took off 5 bases at V and 3 bases at J, with 26 bases between the two ends.

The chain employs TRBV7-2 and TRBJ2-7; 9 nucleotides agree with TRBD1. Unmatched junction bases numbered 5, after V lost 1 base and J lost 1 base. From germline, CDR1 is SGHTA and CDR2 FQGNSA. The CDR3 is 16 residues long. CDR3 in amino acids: CASSLVGTGLSYEQYF. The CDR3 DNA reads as TGTGCCAGCAGCTTAGTAGGGACAGGGCTATCCTACGAGCAGTACTTC.

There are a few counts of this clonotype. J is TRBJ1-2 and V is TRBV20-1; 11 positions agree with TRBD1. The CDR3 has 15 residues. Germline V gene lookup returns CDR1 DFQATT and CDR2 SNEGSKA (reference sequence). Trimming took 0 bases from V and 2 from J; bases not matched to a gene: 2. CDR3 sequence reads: CSARDRTGGNYGYTF. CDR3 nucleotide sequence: TGCAGTGCTAGAGATAGGACAGGGGGCAACTATGGCTACACCTTC.

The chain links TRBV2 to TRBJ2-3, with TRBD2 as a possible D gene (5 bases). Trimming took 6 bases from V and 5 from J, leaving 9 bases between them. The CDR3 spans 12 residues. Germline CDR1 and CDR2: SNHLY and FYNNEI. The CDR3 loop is CASSAGVDTQYF. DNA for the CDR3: TGTGCCAGCAGCGCCGGGGTAGATACGCAGTATTTT.

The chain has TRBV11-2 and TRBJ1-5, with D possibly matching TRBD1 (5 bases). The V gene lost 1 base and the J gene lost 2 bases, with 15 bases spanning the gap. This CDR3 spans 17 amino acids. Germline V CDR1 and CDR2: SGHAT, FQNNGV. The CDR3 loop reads CASSLAGTVRGNQPQHF. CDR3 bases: TGTGCCAGCAGCTTAGCCGGGACCGTAAGGGGCAATCAGCCCCAGCATTTT.

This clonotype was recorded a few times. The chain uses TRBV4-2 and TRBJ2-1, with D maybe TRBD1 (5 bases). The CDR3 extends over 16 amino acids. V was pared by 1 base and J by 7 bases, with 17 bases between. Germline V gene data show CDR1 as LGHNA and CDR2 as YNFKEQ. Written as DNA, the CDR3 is TGTGCCAGCAGCCAAGTTGGGTGGGGCAAGGCGAATGAGCAGTTCTTC. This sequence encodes CASSQVGWGKANEQFF.

DNA for the CDR3: TGTGCCAGCATCGTCCGTACAGGGACTTACACTGAAGCTTTCTTT. It specifies CASIVRTGTYTEAFF. The chain carries TRBV6-1 and TRBJ1-1, with a tentative D call TRBD1 (6 bases). The CDR3 sequence is 15 residues long. The V gene's germline CDR1 is MNHNS and CDR2 SASEGT. The ends were cut back, 7 bases at V and 3 bases at J, with 18 bases in the middle.